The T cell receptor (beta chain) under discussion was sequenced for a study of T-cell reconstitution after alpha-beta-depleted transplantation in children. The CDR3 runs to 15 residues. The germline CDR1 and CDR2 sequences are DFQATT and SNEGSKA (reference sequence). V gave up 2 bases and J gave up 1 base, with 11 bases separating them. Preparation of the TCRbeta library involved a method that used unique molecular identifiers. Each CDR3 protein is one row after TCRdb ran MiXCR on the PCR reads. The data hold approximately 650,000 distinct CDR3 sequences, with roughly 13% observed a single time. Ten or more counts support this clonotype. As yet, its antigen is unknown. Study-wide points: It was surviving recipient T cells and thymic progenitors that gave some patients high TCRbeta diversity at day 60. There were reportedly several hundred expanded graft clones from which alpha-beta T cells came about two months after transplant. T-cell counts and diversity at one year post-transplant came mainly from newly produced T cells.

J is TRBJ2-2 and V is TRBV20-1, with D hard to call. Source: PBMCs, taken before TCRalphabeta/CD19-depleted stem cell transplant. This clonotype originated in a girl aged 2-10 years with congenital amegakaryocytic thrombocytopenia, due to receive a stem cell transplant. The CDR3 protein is CSARNYRENTGELFF. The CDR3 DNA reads TGCAGTGCTAGAAATTACAGAGAGAACACCGGGGAGCTGTTTTTT.